These 19 T cell receptor beta chains were sequenced from one sample in a study of T cells after yellow fever vaccination. TCRdb used MiXCR to reprocess the 5' RACE reads, holding one entry per CDR3 protein. This sample has approximately 300,000 distinct CDR3 sequences, with about 6.6% found just once. This material consisted of PBMCs, taken about 49 days after the first yellow fever vaccination. Every receptor here comes from a young man who received the YFV17D yellow fever vaccine.

The CDR3 nucleotides read TGTGCTAGTGGCCCCCGGGGTAGCGGGGGGGCCGTGACTTACAATGAGCAGTTCTTC. Translating gives CASGPRGSGGAVTYNEQFF. The chain employs TRBV12-5 and TRBJ2-1; 11 nucleotides align to TRBD2. CDR1 and CDR2 (germline): LGHNT, FRNRAP. V was pared by 6 bases and J by 4 bases, with 17 bases of the junction left unmatched. The CDR3 covers 19 residues.

The chain couples TRBV20-1 to TRBJ2-5, with D maybe TRBD1 (6 bases). There are 13 residues in the CDR3. V lost 4 bases and J lost 7, with 16 bases in between. Germline V gene data show CDR1 as DFQATT and CDR2 as SNEGSKA (reference sequence). CDR3 protein: CSAKDPGAGTQYF. CDR3 nucleotides: TGCAGTGCTAAAGACCCAGGGGCGGGGACCCAGTACTTC.

This clonotype was counted a few times. The chain recombines TRBV4-1 with TRBJ1-2; D call uncertain. V lost 0 bases and J lost 4, with 9 bases in between. The V gene's germline CDR1 is MGHRA and CDR2 YSYEKL. The CDR3 consists of 14 residues. The CDR3 DNA follows: TGCGCCAGCAGCCAAGAGGAGGGATTCTATGGCTACACCTTC. This encodes CASSQEEGFYGYTF.

V and J are TRBV5-1 and TRBJ2-7; D perhaps matches TRBD1 (5 bases). Germline CDR1 reads SGHRS; CDR2 reads YFSETQ. This CDR3 contains 13 residues. V was clipped by 4 bases and J by 3 bases, with 11 bases between them. For the CDR3, the DNA is TGCGCCAGCAGCGAGACAGTTATCTACGAGCAGTACTTC. Protein: CASSETVIYEQYF.

CDR3 in DNA: TGTGCCAGCAGCTCCGAACGGACGGTGCAGTTCTTC. It yields the protein CASSSERTVQFF. The chain recombines TRBV7-2 with TRBJ2-1, with D uncertain. Germline CDR1 is SGHTA and CDR2 is FQGNSA. Deletions cut 4 bases from V and 12 bases from J, with 13 bases between. The CDR3 spans 12 residues.

This clonotype has just a few counts. The chain couples TRBV5-1 to TRBJ2-5; 7 positions agree with TRBD1. V gave up 2 bases and J gave up 2 bases; unmatched junction bases: 3. Germline V gene lookup returns CDR1 SGHRS and CDR2 YFSETQ. The CDR3 totals 14 residues. CDR3 region: CASSFTGVQETQYF. The DNA for the CDR3 is TGCGCCAGCAGCTTTACAGGGGTTCAAGAGACCCAGTACTTC.

The CDR3 region is CASSLGMGPYNEQFF. The CDR3 region has the DNA TGTGCCAGCAGCTTAGGAATGGGACCCTACAATGAGCAGTTCTTC. The rearrangement links TRBV7-2 to TRBJ2-1; perhaps D is TRBD1 or TRBD2 (5 bases each). The CDR3 length is 15 residues. Germline V gene sequence: CDR1 SGHTA, CDR2 FQGNSA. Trimming left V 1 base short and J 2 bases short, with 9 bases between. The full variable domain, with the rest looked up from reference TRBV7-2 and TRBJ2-1, is GAGVSQSPSNKVTEKGKDVELRCDPISGHTALYWYRQSLGQGLEFLIYFQGNSAPDKSGLPSDRFSAERTGGSVSTLTIQRTQQEDSAVYLCASSLGMGPYNEQFFGPGTRLTVL.

The chain has TRBV29-1 and TRBJ1-1; 8 bases line up with TRBD1. The trim removed 5 bases at V and 0 bases at J, leaving 5 bases unmatched. Germline assignment: CDR1 SQVTM and CDR2 ANQGSEA. CDR3 length equals 14 residues. The DNA for the CDR3 is TGCAGCGTTCCGGGACAGGCATTGAACACTGAAGCTTTCTTT. This translates into CSVPGQALNTEAFF.

As regards this clonotype: The CDR3 does not close with the conserved phenylalanine or tryptophan, likely indicating a read error. V is TRBV9 and J is TRBJ2-3, with a weak D call TRBD2 (7 bases). Germline assignment: CDR1 SGDLS and CDR2 YYNGEE. This CDR3 contains 15 residues. The germline V and J ends were trimmed by 0 bases and 5 bases, with 13 bases remaining between them. CDR3 protein: CASSVGIGGRDTQYS. CDR3 DNA sequence: TGTGCCAGCAGCGTAGGAATCGGGGGGCGAGATACGCAGTATTCT.

This clonotype was recorded a few times. The rearrangement uses TRBV28 and TRBJ1-2; D is ambiguous. The CDR3 is 14 amino acids. Looked up from germline, CDR1 is MDHEN and CDR2 is SYDVKM. The V gene lost 3 bases and the J gene lost 1 base, with 9 bases spanning the gap. The CDR3 bases are TGTGCCAGCAGTTTTGGAGGCGATAACTATGGCTACACCTTC. Amino acids: CASSFGGDNYGYTF.

Regarding this clonotype: It may be a read error: a sequence one base away is much more abundant. The chain joins TRBV12-3 or TRBV12-4 to TRBJ2-2; 9 bases map to TRBD2. The CDR3 covers 14 residues. In DNA form, the CDR3 reads TGTCCCAGCAGTTCCGGGACTAGCTCCGGGGAGCTGTTTTTT. As protein: CPSSSGTSSGELFF.

This clonotype was seen at least ten times. The V call is TRBV7-9, the J call TRBJ2-2; D gene unclear. V was trimmed by 1 base and J by 6 bases, leaving 6 bases between them. This CDR3 has 13 amino acids. Germline values: CDR1 SEHNR, CDR2 FQNEAQ (reference sequence). The CDR3 sequence is CASSLVSPGELFF. DNA of the CDR3: TGTGCCAGCAGCTTAGTCTCCCCCGGGGAGCTGTTTTTT.

This chain's CDR3 is CASSKGSAETKAKNIQYF. The CDR3 DNA is TGTGCCAGCAGCAAAGGGTCGGCGGAGACTAAAGCCAAAAACATTCAGTACTTC. The chain links TRBV21-1 to TRBJ2-4; whether TRBD2, the table's D call, matches the DNA was not checked. TRBV21-1 counts as a pseudogene. The CDR3 spans 18 residues.

The chain has TRBV4-3 and TRBJ2-1, with D uncertain. The CDR3 is 15 amino acids. Germline lookup yields CDR1 LGHNA and CDR2 YSLEER. V was clipped by 0 bases and J by 3 bases, with 9 bases between them. CDR3: CASSQDISFYNEQFF. In DNA form, the CDR3 reads TGCGCCAGCAGCCAAGATATCTCTTTCTACAATGAGCAGTTCTTC.

The rearrangement joins TRBV6-5 to TRBJ2-3; 10 nucleotides align to TRBD2. J gave up 8 bases and V 4 bases, and 6 bases lay outside the gene matches. Germline V gene sequence: CDR1 MNHEY, CDR2 SVGAGI. The CDR3 is made up of 14 amino acids. Here the CDR3 DNA reads TGTGCCAGCAGTTTGAGCGGGGGGGCCGGTACGCAGTATTTT. It is translated as CASSLSGGAGTQYF.

This clonotype was picked up a small number of times. This chain connects TRBV7-2 to TRBJ1-4, with 10 bases matching TRBD1. Unmatched junction bases numbered 8, after V lost 8 bases and J lost 8 bases. Germline V CDR1 and CDR2: SGHTA, FQGNSA. CDR3 length: 14 residues. CDR3 region: CASCPGQGREKLFF. CDR3 sequence (DNA): TGTGCCAGCTGCCCGGGACAGGGGAGAGAAAAACTGTTTTTT.

This clonotype has only one observation. The V gene is TRBV7-2, the J gene TRBJ2-7, with 12 nucleotides matching TRBD2. The CDR3 extends over 16 amino acids. Per the germline V gene, CDR1 is SGHTA and CDR2 is FQGNSA. The trim removed 5 bases at V and 5 bases at J, leaving 10 bases unmatched. The chain's CDR3 is CASSTPSGGAHHEQYF. In nucleotides, the CDR3 is TGTGCCAGCAGCACTCCTAGCGGGGGGGCCCATCACGAGCAGTACTTC. The full variable domain, with the rest looked up from reference TRBV7-2 and TRBJ2-7, is GAGVSQSPSNKVTEKGKDVELRCDPISGHTALYWYRQSLGQGLEFLIYFQGNSAPDKSGLPSDRFSAERTGGSVSTLTIQRTQQEDSAVYLCASSTPSGGAHHEQYFGPGTRLTVT.

This clonotype was recorded a few times. V is TRBV20-1 and J is TRBJ2-7, with unresolved D. The germline V gene has CDR1 DFQATT and CDR2 SNEGSKA (reference sequence). The CDR3 runs 14 residues. V lost 0 bases, J lost 1 base, and 10 bases lay in between. The CDR3 here is CSARDLTSSYEQYF. As DNA, the CDR3 is TGCAGTGCTAGAGATTTGACGAGTTCCTACGAGCAGTACTTC.

This rearrangement joins TRBV20-1 to TRBJ1-1; D possibly corresponds to TRBD1 (5 bases). This CDR3 has 14 residues. From germline, CDR1 is DFQATT and CDR2 SNEGSKA (reference sequence). V lost 4 bases, J lost 1 base, and 13 bases lay in between. CDR3 residues: CSAKIGGGNTEAFF. As DNA, the CDR3 is TGCAGTGCTAAGATAGGTGGGGGGAACACTGAAGCTTTCTTT.